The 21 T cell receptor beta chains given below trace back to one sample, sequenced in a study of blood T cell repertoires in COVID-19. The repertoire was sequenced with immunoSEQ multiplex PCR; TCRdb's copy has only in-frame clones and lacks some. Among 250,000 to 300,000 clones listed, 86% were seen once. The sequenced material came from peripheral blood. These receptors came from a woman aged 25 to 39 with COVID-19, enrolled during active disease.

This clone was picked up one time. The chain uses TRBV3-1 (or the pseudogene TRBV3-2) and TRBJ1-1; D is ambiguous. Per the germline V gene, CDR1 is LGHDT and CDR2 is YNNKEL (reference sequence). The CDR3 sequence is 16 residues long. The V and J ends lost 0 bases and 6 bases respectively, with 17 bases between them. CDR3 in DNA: TGTGCCAGCAGCCAAGAGGGCCGGCAAATGGTCGCTGAAGCTTTCTTT. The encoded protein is CASSQEGRQMVAEAFF.

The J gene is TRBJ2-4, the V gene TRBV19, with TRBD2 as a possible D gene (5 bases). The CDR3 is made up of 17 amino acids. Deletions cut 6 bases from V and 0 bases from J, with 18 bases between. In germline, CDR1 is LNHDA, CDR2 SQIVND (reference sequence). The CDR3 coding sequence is TGTGCCAGTAGGCAGTCAGGCTCGGGGATAGCCAAAAACATTCAGTACTTC. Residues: CASRQSGSGIAKNIQYF.

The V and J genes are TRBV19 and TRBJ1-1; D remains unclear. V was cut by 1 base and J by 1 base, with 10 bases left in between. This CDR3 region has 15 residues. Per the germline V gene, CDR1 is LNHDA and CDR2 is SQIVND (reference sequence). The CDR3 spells CASSIGGGRNTEAFF. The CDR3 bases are TGTGCCAGTAGTATAGGGGGAGGGAGGAACACTGAAGCTTTCTTT.

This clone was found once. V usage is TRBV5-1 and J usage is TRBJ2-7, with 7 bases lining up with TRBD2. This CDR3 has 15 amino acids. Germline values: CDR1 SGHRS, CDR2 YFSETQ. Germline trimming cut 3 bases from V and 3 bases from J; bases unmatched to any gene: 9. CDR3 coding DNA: TGCGCCAGCAGCTCGGGTGCCGGGACTAACTACGAGCAGTACTTC. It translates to CASSSGAGTNYEQYF.

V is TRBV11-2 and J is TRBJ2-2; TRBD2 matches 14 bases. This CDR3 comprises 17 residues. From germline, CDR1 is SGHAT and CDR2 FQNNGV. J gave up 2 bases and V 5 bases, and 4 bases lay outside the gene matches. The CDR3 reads CASSLGLAGGNTGELFF. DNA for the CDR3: TGTGCCAGCAGCCTCGGACTAGCGGGGGGAAACACCGGGGAGCTGTTTTTT. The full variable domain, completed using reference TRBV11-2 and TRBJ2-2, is EAGVAQSPRYKIIEKRQSVAFWCNPISGHATLYWYQQILGQGPKLLIQFQNNGVVDDSQLPKDRFSAERLKGVDSTLKIQPAKLEDSAVYLCASSLGLAGGNTGELFFGEGSRLTVL.

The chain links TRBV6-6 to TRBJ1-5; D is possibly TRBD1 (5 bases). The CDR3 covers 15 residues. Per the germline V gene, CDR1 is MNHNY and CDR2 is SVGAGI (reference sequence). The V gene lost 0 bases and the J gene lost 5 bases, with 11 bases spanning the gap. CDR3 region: CASSYSDTYDQPQHF. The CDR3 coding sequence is TGTGCCAGCAGTTACTCGGACACCTACGATCAGCCCCAGCATTTT.

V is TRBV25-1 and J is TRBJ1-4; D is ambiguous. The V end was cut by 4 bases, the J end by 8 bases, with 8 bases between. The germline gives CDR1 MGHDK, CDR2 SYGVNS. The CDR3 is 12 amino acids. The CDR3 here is CASSGLKEKLFF. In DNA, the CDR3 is TGTGCCAGCAGTGGGCTTAAGGAAAAACTGTTTTTT.

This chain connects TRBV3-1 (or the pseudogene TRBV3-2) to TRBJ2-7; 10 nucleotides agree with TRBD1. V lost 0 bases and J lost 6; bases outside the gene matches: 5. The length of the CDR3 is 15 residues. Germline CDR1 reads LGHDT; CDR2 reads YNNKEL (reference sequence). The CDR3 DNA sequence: TGTGCCAGCAGCCAAGATTACAGGACAGGGGGCGAGCAGTACTTC. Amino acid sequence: CASSQDYRTGGEQYF.

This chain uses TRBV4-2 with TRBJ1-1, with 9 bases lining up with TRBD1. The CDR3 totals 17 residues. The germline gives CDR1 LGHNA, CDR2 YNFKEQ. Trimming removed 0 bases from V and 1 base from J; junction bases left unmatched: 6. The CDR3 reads CASSQDEQGAENTEAFF. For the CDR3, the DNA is TGTGCCAGCAGCCAAGATGAACAGGGGGCAGAGAACACTGAAGCTTTCTTT.

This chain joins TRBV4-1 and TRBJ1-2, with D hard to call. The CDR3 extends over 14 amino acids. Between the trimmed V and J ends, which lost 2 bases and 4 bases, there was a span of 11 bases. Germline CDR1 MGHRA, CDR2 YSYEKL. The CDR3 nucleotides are TGCGCCAGCAGCCAACTAATTGGAGTCTATGGCTACACCTTC. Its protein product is CASSQLIGVYGYTF.

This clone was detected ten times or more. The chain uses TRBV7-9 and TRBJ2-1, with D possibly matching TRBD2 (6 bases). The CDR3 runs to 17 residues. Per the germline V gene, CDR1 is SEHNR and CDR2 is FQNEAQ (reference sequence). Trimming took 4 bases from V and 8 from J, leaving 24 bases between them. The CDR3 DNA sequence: TGTGCCAGCAGCTCTCTTCTCCCCGCGGGGCCGTCGGATGAGCAGTTCTTC. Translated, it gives CASSSLLPAGPSDEQFF.

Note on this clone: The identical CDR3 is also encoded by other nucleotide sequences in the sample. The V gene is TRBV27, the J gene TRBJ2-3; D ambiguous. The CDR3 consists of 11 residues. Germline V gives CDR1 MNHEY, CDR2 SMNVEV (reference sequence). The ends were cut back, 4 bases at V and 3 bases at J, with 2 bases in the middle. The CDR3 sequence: CASSSTDTQYF. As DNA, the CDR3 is TGTGCCAGCAGTTCTACAGATACGCAGTATTTT.

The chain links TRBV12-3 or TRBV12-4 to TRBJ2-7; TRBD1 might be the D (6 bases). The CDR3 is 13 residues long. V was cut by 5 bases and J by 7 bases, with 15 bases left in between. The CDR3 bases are TGTGCCAGCAGTCAGGGACACTCTGTGGAGCAGTACTTC. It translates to CASSQGHSVEQYF.

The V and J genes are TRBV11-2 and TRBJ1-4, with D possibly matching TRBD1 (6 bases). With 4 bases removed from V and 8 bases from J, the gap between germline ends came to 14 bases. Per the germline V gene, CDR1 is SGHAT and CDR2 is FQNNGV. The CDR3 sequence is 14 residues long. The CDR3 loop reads CASSYPGVREKLFF. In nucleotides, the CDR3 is TGTGCCAGCAGCTACCCAGGGGTGCGGGAAAAACTGTTTTTT.

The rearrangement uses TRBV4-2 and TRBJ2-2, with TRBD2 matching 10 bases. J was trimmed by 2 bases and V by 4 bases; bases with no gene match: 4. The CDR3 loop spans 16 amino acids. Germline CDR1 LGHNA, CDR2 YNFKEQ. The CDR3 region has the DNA TGTGCCAGCAGCCCCACTAGCGGGGATAACACCGGGGAGCTGTTTTTT. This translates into CASSPTSGDNTGELFF.

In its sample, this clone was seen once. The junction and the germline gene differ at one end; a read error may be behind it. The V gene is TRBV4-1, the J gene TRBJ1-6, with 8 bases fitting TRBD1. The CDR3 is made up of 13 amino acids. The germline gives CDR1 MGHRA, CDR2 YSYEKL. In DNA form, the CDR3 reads TGCGCCAGCAGCCAAACCCCTAGACAGGGGCTGAACTTT. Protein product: CASSQTPRQGLNF.

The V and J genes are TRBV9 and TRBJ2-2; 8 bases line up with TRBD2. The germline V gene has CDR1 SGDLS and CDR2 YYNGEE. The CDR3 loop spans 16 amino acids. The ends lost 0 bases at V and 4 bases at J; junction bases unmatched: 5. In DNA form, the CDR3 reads TGTGCCAGCAGCGTAGCGGGGGGGCAGGTCACCGGGGAGCTGTTTTTT. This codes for CASSVAGGQVTGELFF.

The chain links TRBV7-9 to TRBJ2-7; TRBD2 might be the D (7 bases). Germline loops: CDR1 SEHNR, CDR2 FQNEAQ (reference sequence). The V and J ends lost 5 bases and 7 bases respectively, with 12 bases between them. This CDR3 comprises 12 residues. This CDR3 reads CASSLGGREQYF. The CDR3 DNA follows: TGTGCCAGCAGCCTCGGGGGGCGAGAGCAGTACTTC.

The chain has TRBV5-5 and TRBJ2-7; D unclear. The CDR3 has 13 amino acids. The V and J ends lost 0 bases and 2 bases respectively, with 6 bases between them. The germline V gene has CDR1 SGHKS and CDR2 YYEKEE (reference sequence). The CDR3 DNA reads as TGTGCCAGCAGCTTGGTTGAGCCCTACGAGCAGTACTTC. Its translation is CASSLVEPYEQYF.

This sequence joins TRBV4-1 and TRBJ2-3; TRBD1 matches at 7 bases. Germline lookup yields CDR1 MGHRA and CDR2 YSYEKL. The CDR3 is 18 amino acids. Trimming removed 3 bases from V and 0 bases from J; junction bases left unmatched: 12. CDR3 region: CASSHPRQGEFSTDTQYF. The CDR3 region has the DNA TGCGCCAGCAGCCATCCCCGACAGGGCGAGTTTAGCACAGATACGCAGTATTTT.

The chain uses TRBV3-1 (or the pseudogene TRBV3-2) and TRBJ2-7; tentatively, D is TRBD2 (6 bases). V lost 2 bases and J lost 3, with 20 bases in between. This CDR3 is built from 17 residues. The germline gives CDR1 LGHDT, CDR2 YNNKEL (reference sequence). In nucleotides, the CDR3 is TGTGCCAGCAGCCAAATTACTTGGGAGGCCGTCGTCTACGAGCAGTACTTC. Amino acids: CASSQITWEAVVYEQYF.